This TCR beta chain originates from a study of blood T cell repertoires in COVID-19. The CDR3 is made up of 18 amino acids. Germline CDR1 and CDR2: LGHDT and YNNKEL (reference sequence). With 1 base removed from V and 2 bases from J, the gap between germline ends came to 20 bases. The authors' processing: Estimation of nucleated cell counts relied on the amplification of reference gene primers. The data were produced by immunoSEQ multiplex PCR, yet TCRdb's version contains in-frame clones alone and is incomplete. The D gene and trimming were derived from the DNA, and the V and J assignments and clone size from that table. The table lists over 200,000 clones, around 84% of them singletons. This clone occurred once. The study drew participants aged about 18 to 95 years from about two dozen US areas.

The specimen was PBMCs or T cells enriched from blood (not recorded which). V usage is TRBV3-1 (or the pseudogene TRBV3-2) and J usage is TRBJ2-5; D may be TRBD1 (6 bases). This TCR derives from a man aged 35-49 years who had recovered from COVID-19. CDR3 in amino acids: CASSQGGRSAGLQETQYF. CDR3 coding DNA: TGTGCCAGCAGCCAAGGGGGGCGGAGCGCGGGCTTGCAAGAGACCCAGTACTTC.